This TCR beta chain stems from a study of T cells after posttransplantation cyclophosphamide. Overall study findings and caveats: Later blood repertoires were often dominated by clones from the donor CD8+ memory compartment. Recipient CMV seropositivity and CMV reactivation strongly tracked TRB clonality. TRB overlap between skin or GI tissue T cells and blood was limited.

Busulfan-fludarabine conditioning, marrow transplant, and cyclophosphamide on days +3 and +4 were administered. The table lists this clone with many counts. Antigen unknown. Per germline, CDR1 SGHTS and CDR2 YDEGEE. The CDR3 covers 16 residues. V dropped 0 bases and J dropped 8; count of bases not matched to a gene: 11. Sequencing used immunoSEQ multiplex PCR; TCRdb keeps in-frame clones, though not all of them. The sample yields about 14,000 clones, without any singletons. The chain has TRBV5-8 and TRBJ2-1; 7 bases fit TRBD2. The material was PBMCs, obtained about 1,000 days after allogeneic stem cell transplant with posttransplant cyclophosphamide. The sequence was collected from a female patient aged 40 to 50 who received an allogeneic stem cell transplant from a related donor, was CMV-positive, and had no GVHD. Some of these T cells may belong to the graft donor. The CDR3 nucleotides read TGTGCCAGCAGCTTGGGCTCTTCGAGCGGGGTGTATGAGCAGTTCTTC. The encoded protein is CASSLGSSSGVYEQFF. Using reference TRBV5-8 and TRBJ2-1 for the parts outside the CDR3, the full variable domain is EAGVTQSPTHLIKTRGQQATLRCSPISGHTSVYWYQQALGLGLQFLLWYDEGEERNRGNFPPRFSGRQFPNYSSELNVNALELEDSALYLCASSLGSSSGVYEQFFGPGTRLTVL.